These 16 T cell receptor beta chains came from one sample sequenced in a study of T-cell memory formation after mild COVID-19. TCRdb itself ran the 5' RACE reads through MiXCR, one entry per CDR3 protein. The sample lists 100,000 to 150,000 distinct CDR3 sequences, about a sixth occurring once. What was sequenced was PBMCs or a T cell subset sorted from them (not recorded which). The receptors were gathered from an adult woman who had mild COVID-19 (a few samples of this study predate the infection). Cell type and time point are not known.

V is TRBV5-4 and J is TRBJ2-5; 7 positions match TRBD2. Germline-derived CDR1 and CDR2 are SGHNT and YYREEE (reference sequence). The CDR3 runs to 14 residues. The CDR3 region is CAVGGSYLQETQYF. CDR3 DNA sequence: TGTGCAGTGGGGGGGTCATACCTCCAAGAGACCCAGTACTTC.

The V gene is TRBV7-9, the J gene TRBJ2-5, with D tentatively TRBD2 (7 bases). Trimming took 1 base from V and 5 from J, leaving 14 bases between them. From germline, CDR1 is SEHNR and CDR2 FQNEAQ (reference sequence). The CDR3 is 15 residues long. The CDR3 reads CASSLGNAGAETQYF. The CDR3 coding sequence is TGTGCCAGCAGCTTAGGGAACGCGGGGGCGGAGACCCAGTACTTC.

The CDR3 nucleotides read TGCAGTGCTTCCCCCTGGGACAGGGGGACCGGGGAGCTGTTTTTT. This codes for CSASPWDRGTGELFF. This sequence joins TRBV20-1 and TRBJ2-2, with 11 bases lining up with TRBD1. V was pared by 5 bases and J by 5 bases, with 7 bases of the junction left unmatched. Germline V gene lookup returns CDR1 DFQATT and CDR2 SNEGSKA (reference sequence). This CDR3 comprises 15 residues.

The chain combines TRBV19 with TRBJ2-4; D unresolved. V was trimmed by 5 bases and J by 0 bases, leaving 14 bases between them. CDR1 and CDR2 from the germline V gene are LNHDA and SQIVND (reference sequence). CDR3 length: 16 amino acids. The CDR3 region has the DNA TGTGCCAGTAGTGTCCTCGTTGATCTAGCCAAAAACATTCAGTACTTC. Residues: CASSVLVDLAKNIQYF.

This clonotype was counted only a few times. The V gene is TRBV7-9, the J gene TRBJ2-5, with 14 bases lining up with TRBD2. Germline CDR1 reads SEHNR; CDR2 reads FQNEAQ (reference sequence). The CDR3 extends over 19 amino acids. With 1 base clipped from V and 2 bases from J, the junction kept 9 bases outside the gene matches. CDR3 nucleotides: TGTGCCAGCAGCTTAGGTATCTGGGGGACTAGCGGGAGTCAAGAGACCCAGTACTTC. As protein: CASSLGIWGTSGSQETQYF.

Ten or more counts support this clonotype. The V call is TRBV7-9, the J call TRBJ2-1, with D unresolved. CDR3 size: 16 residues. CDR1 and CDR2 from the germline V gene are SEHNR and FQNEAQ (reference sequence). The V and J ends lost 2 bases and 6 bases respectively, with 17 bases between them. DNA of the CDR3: TGTGCCAGCAGCTTATTCGGTGGATTCGGCCGCAATGAGCAGTTCTTC. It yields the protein CASSLFGGFGRNEQFF. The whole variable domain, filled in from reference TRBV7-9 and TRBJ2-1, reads DTGVSQNPRHKITKRGQNVTFRCDPISEHNRLYWYRQTLGQGPEFLTYFQNEAQLEKSRLLSDRFSAERPKGSFSTLEIQRTEQGDSAMYLCASSLFGGFGRNEQFFGPGTRLTVL.

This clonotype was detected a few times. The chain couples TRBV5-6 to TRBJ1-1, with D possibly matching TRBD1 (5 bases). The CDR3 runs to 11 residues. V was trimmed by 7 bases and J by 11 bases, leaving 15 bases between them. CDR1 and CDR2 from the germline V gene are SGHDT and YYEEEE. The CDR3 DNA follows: TGTGCCAGCGGGAATTCGGGGGGGGCTTTCTTT. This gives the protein CASGNSGGAFF.

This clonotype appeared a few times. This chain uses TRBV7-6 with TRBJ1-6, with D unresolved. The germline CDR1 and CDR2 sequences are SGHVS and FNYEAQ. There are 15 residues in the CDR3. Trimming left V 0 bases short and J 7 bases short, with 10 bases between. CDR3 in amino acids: CASSLASGVNSPLHF. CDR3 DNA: TGTGCCAGCAGCTTAGCATCTGGGGTAAATTCACCCCTCCACTTT.

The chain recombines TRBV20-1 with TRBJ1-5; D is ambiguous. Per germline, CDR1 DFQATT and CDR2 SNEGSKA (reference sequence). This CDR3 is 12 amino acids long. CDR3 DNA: TGCGCAGCATGGGGAGTCAATCAGCCCCAGCATTTT. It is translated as CAAWGVNQPQHF.

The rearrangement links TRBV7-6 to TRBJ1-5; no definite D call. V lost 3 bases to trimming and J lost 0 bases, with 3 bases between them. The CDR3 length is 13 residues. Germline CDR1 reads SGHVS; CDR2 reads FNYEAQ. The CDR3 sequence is CASSFNSNQPQHF. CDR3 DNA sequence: TGTGCCAGCAGCTTCAATAGCAATCAGCCCCAGCATTTT. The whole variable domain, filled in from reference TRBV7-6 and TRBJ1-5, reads GAGVSQSPRYKVTKRGQDVALRCDPISGHVSLYWYRQALGQGPEFLTYFNYEAQQDKSGLPNDRFSAERPEGSISTLTIQRTEQRDSAMYRCASSFNSNQPQHFGDGTRLSIL.

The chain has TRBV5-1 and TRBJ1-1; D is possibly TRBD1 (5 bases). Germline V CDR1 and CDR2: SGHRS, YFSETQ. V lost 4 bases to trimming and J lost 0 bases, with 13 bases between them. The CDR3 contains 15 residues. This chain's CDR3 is CASSMGREMNTEAFF. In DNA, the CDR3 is TGCGCCAGCAGCATGGGACGGGAAATGAACACTGAAGCTTTCTTT.

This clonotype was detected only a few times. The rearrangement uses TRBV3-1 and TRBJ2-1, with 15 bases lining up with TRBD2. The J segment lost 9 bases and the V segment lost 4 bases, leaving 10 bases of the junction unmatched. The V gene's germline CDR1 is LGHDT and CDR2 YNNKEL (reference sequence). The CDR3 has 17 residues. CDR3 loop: CASSPIGLAGGPSEQFF. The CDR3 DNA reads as TGTGCCAGCAGCCCCATCGGACTAGCGGGGGGGCCCAGTGAGCAGTTCTTC.

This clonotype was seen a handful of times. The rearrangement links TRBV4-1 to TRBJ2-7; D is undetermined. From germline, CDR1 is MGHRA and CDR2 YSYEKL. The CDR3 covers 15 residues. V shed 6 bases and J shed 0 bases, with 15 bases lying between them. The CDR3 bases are TGCGCCAGCAGTCCAAAGAAGTTTACCTCCTACGAGCAGTACTTC. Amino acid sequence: CASSPKKFTSYEQYF.

The CDR3 nucleotides read TGTGCCAGCCACGGACACTTGTTAGGACGGAACACTGAAGCTTTCTTT. This codes for CASHGHLLGRNTEAFF. The rearrangement uses TRBV2 and TRBJ1-1, with D tentatively TRBD1 (5 bases). CDR3 length equals 16 residues. Germline loops: CDR1 SNHLY, CDR2 FYNNEI. V dropped 8 bases and J dropped 1 base, with 20 bases sitting between them.

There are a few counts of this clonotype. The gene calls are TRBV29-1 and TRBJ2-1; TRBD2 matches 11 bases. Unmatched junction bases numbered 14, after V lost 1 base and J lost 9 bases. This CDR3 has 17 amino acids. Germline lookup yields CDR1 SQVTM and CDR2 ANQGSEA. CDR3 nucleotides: TGCAGCGTTGAAGCGGGGGCCACTAGCGGGAGTGCGCGTGAGCAGTTCTTC. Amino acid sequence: CSVEAGATSGSAREQFF.

The CDR3: CASSSSPTSARETQYF. Here the CDR3 DNA reads TGTGCCAGCAGCTCGAGTCCGACTAGCGCAAGGGAGACCCAGTACTTC. This chain connects TRBV5-5 to TRBJ2-5, with 8 bases identical to TRBD2. Trimming at V came to 3 bases and at J to 5 bases, leaving 12 bases not matched to a gene. CDR3 length: 16 residues. In germline, CDR1 is SGHKS, CDR2 YYEKEE (reference sequence). Complete variable domain (other parts from reference TRBV5-5 and TRBJ2-5): DAGVTQSPTHLIKTRGQQVTLRCSPISGHKSVSWYQQVLGQGPQFIFQYYEKEERGRGNFPDRFSARQFPNYSSELNVNALLLGDSALYLCASSSSPTSARETQYFGPGTRLLVL.